This TCR beta chain appears in the sequencing data of a study of neoadjuvant anti-PD-1 for oral cavity cancer. On the study more broadly: Patients without progression received a fourth nivolumab dose around day 43, then surgical resection on days 50-56.

Produced via immunoSEQ multiplex PCR; TCRdb's table is partial and in-frame only. The profile shows over 60,000 clones, 86% of them singletons. V dropped 5 bases and J dropped 0 bases, with 7 bases sitting between them. Germline V CDR1 and CDR2: SEHNR, FQNEAQ (reference sequence). CDR3 length: 13 amino acids. Indicated time point: after neoadjuvant nivolumab, at surgical resection. This sequence originates from a person between 40 and 79 years old with oral cavity squamous cell carcinoma. V usage is TRBV7-9 and J usage is TRBJ1-1, with D uncertain. This sample comprised PBMCs, obtained after nivolumab (anti-PD-1) treatment. The CDR3 DNA follows: TGTGCCAGCAGCACCGAAATGAACACTGAAGCTTTCTTT. Residues: CASSTEMNTEAFF.